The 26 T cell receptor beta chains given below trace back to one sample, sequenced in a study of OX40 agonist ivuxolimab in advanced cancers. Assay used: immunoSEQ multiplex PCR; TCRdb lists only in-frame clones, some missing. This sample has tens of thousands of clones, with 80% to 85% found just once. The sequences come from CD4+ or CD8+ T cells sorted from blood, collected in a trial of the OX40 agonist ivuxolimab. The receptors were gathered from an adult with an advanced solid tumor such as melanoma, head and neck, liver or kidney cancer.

CDR3 region: CASSLAGHASYEQYF. CDR3 in DNA: TGTGCCAGCAGCTTAGCGGGACACGCCTCCTACGAGCAGTACTTC. This chain joins TRBV11-3 and TRBJ2-7; weak D call: TRBD1 (6 bases). The CDR3 has 15 residues. The V and J ends lost 1 base and 0 bases respectively, with 10 bases between them. From germline, CDR1 is SGHNT and CDR2 YENEEA.

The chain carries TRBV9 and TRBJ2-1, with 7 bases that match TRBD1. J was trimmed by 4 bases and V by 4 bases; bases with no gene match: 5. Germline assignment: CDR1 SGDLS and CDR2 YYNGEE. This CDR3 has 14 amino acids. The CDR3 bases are TGTGCCAGCAGCACAGGGGTCCCTTACAATGAGCAGTTCTTC. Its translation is CASSTGVPYNEQFF. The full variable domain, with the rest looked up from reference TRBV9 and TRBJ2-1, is DSGVTQTPKHLITATGQRVTLRCSPRSGDLSVYWYQQSLDQGLQFLIQYYNGEERAKGNILERFSAQQFPDLHSELNLSSLELGDSALYFCASSTGVPYNEQFFGPGTRLTVL.

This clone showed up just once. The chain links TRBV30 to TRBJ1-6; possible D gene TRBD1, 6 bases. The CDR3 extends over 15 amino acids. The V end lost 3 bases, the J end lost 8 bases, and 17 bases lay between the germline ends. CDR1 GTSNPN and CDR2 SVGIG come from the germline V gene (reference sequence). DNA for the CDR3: TGTGCCTGGAGCTCAACACAGGGAACCTATTCACCCCTCCACTTT. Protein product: CAWSSTQGTYSPLHF.

CDR3 sequence (DNA): TGTGCCAGCAGTTCCCTTCGGGGGGGAGGTGGAAACACCATATATTTT. Residues: CASSSLRGGGGNTIYF. This rearrangement joins TRBV6-5 to TRBJ1-3; TRBD1 might be the D (5 bases). The V gene lost 4 bases and the J gene lost 3 bases, with 16 bases spanning the gap. There are 16 residues in the CDR3. Per the germline V gene, CDR1 is MNHEY and CDR2 is SVGAGI.

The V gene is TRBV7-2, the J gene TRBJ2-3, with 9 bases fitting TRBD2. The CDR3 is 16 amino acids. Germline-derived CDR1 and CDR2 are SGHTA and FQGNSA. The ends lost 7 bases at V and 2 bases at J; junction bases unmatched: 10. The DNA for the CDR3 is TGTGCCAGCATCACCCGGGGCGGGGGGGCCACAGATACGCAGTATTTT. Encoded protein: CASITRGGGATDTQYF. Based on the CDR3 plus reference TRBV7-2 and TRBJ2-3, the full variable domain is GAGVSQSPSNKVTEKGKDVELRCDPISGHTALYWYRQSLGQGLEFLIYFQGNSAPDKSGLPSDRFSAERTGGSVSTLTIQRTQQEDSAVYLCASITRGGGATDTQYFGPGTRLTVL.

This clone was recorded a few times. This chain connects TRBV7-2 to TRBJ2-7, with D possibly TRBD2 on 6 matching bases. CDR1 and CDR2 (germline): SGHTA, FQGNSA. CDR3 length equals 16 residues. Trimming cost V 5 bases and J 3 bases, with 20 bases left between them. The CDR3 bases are TGTGCCAGCAGCCCCGCCGGGGGACGGGGGAACTACGAGCAGTACTTC. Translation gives CASSPAGGRGNYEQYF. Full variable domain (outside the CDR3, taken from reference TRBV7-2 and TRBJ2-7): GAGVSQSPSNKVTEKGKDVELRCDPISGHTALYWYRQSLGQGLEFLIYFQGNSAPDKSGLPSDRFSAERTGGSVSTLTIQRTQQEDSAVYLCASSPAGGRGNYEQYFGPGTRLTVT.

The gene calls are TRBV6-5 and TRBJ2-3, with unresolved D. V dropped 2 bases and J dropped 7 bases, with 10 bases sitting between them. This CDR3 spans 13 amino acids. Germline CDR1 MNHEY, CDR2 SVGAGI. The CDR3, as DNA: TGTGCCAGCAGTTACGACCGAGCAAATACGCAGTATTTT. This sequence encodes CASSYDRANTQYF.

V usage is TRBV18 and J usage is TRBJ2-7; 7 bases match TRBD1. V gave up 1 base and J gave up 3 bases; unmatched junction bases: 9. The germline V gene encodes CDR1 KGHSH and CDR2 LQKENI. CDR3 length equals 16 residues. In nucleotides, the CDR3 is TGTGCCAGCTCACCACTTACCGGGACAGAGCGCTACGAGCAGTACTTC. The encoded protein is CASSPLTGTERYEQYF.

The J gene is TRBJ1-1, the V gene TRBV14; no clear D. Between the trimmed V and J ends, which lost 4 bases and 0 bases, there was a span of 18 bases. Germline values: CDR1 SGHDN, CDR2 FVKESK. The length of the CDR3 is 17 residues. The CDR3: CASSRRQASTMNTEAFF. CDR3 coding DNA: TGTGCCAGCAGCCGAAGACAAGCGAGCACTATGAACACTGAAGCTTTCTTT.

Here the CDR3 DNA reads TGTGCCTGGAGTTTGGGGGACTACAATGAGCAGTTCTTC. Translated: CAWSLGDYNEQFF. The chain carries TRBV30 and TRBJ2-1; either TRBD1 or TRBD2 may supply D (5 bases each). The germline V gene has CDR1 GTSNPN and CDR2 SVGIG (reference sequence). The CDR3 runs to 13 residues. The V end was cut by 2 bases, the J end by 3 bases, with 8 bases between.

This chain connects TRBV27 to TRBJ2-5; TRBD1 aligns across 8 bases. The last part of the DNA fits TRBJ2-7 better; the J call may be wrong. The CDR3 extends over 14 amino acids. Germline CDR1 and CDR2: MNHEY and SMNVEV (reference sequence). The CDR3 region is CASMPGQASYEQYF. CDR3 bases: TGTGCCAGCATGCCGGGACAGGCAAGCTACGAGCAGTACTTC.

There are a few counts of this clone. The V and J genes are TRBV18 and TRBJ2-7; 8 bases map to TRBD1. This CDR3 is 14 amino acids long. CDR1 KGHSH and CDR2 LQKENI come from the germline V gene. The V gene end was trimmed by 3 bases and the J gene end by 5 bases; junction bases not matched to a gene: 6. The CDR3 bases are TGTGCCAGCTCACCCTCGCAGGGGGCAAACGAGCAGTACTTC. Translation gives CASSPSQGANEQYF.

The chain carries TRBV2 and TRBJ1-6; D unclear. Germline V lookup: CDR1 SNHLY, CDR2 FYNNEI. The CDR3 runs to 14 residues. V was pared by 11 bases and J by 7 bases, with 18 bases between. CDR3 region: CAVSRDNKNSPLHF. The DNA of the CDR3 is TGTGCCGTTTCACGGGATAATAAGAATTCACCCCTCCACTTT.

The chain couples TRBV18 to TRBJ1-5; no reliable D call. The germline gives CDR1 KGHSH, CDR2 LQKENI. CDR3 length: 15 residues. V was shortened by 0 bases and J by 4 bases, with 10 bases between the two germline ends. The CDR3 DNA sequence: TGTGCCAGCTCACCACCGGGCGGGATGAATCAGCCCCAGCATTTT. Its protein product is CASSPPGGMNQPQHF. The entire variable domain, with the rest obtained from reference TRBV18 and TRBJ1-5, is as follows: NAGVMQNPRHLVRRRGQEARLRCSPMKGHSHVYWYRQLPEEGLKFMVYLQKENIIDESGMPKERFSAEFPKEGPSILRIQQVVRGDSAAYFCASSPPGGMNQPQHFGDGTRLSIL.

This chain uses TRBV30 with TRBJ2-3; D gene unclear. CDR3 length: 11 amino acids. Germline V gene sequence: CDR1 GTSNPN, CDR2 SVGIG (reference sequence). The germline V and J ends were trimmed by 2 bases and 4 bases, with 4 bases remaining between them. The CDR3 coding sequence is TGTGCCTGGAGTCACGCAGATACGCAGTATTTT. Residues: CAWSHADTQYF.

DNA for the CDR3: TGTGCCAGCAGCTTAGGAACAGGAGCGATGGGTTCCCAGCATTTT. The encoded protein is CASSLGTGAMGSQHF. This sequence joins TRBV7-8 and TRBJ1-5; tentative D call: TRBD1 (5 bases). Between the trimmed V and J ends, which lost 1 base and 11 bases, there was a span of 18 bases. Germline CDR1 is SGHVS and CDR2 is FQNEAQ. CDR3 length: 15 residues.

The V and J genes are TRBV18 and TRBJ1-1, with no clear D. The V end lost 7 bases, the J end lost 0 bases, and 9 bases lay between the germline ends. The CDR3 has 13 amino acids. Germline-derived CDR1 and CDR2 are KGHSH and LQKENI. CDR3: CASFLELNTEAFF. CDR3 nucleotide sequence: TGTGCCAGCTTCCTAGAATTGAACACTGAAGCTTTCTTT.

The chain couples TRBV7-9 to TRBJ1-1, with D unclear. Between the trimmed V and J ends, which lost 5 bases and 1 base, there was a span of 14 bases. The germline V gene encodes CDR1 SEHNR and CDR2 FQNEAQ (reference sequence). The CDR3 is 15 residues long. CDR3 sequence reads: CASSPEAHRNTEAFF. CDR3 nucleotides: TGTGCCAGCAGCCCCGAAGCACATAGGAACACTGAAGCTTTCTTT. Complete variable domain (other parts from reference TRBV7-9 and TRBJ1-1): DTGVSQNPRHKITKRGQNVTFRCDPISEHNRLYWYRQTLGQGPEFLTYFQNEAQLEKSRLLSDRFSAERPKGSFSTLEIQRTEQGDSAMYLCASSPEAHRNTEAFFGQGTRLTVV.

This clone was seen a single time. CDR3: CASSARTGAAAYEQYF. CDR3 DNA sequence: TGTGCCAGCAGCGCCAGGACAGGGGCTGCCGCTTACGAGCAGTACTTC. The rearrangement uses TRBV9 and TRBJ2-7; 9 bases fit TRBD1. V was clipped by 3 bases and J by 4 bases; unmatched bases: 11. Germline assignment: CDR1 SGDLS and CDR2 YYNGEE. The CDR3 covers 16 residues.

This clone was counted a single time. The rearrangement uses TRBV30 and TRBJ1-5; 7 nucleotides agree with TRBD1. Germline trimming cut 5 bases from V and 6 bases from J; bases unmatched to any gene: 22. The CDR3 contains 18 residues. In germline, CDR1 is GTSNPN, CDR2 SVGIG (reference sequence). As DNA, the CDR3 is TGTGCCTGGCCCTGCTTACAGGGGCCCCCACACAATGGTCAGCCCCAGCATTTT. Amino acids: CAWPCLQGPPHNGQPQHF.

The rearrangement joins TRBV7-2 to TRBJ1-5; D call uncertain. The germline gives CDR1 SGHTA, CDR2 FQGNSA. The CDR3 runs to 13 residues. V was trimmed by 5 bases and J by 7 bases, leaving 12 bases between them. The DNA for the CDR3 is TGTGCCAGCAGCGAGCAGTTTCGACAGCCCCAGCATTTT. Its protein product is CASSEQFRQPQHF.

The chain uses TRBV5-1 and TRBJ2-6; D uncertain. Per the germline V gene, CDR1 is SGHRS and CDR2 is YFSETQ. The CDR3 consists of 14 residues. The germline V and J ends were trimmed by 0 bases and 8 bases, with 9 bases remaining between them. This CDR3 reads CASSLARTTNVLTF. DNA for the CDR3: TGCGCCAGCAGCTTGGCCAGGACCACCAACGTCCTGACTTTC.

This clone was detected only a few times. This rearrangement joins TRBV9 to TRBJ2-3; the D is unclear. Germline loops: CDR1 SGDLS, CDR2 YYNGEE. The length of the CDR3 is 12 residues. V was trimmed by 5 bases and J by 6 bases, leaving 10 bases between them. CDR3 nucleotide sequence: TGTGCCAGCAGGCTCTGCCGCGATACGCAGTATTTT. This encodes CASRLCRDTQYF.

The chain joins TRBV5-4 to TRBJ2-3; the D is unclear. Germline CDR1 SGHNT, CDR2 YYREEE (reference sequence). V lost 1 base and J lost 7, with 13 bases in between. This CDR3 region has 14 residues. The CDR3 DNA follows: TGTGCCAGCAGCTTGCCTAGGAAAGGAAATACGCAGTATTTT. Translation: CASSLPRKGNTQYF.

The CDR3 nucleotides are TGCGCCAGCAGCCAGGCCGGCGGGGCGGGGGGCTACACCTTC. Its translation is CASSQAGGAGGYTF. V is TRBV4-3 and J is TRBJ1-2; possible D gene TRBD1, 5 bases. Trimming took off 3 bases at V and 8 bases at J, with 16 bases between the two ends. Per the germline V gene, CDR1 is LGHNA and CDR2 is YSLEER. This CDR3 spans 14 amino acids.

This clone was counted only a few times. CDR3 residues: CASSASGGDGELFF. The CDR3 bases are TGTGCCAGCAGCGCCAGCGGGGGGGACGGGGAGCTGTTTTTT. The V and J genes are TRBV11-1 and TRBJ2-2; 10 bases line up with TRBD2. V was pared by 5 bases and J by 7 bases, with 4 bases of the junction left unmatched. Germline CDR1 SGHAT, CDR2 FQDESV (reference sequence). The CDR3 sequence is 14 residues long.